This TCR beta chain originates from a study of T cells expressing NK-cell markers (dated by TCRdb to about 2020). As for the study more broadly: TCR beta-chain repertoires were profiled in sorted CD3+CD56+NKG2C+, CD3+CD56+NKG2C- and CD3+CD56-NKG2C+ T-cell subsets from about 8 donors. The study sequenced eight donors, all healthy volunteers chosen at random: three men and five women. Sequencing of the libraries produced 2 x 150 bp reads on Illumina HiSeq 2000/2500, MiSeq or NextSeq. Among the eight sequenced donors, seven were HCMV-seropositive and one was HCMV-seronegative.

Per the germline V gene, MGHDK is the CDR1 and SYGVNS is the CDR2. Taken from cysteine to phenylalanine, the CDR3 has 15 residues. The coding DNA is unavailable. HCMV-specific IgG was detected in serum with a commercial ELISA kit to determine HCMV serostatus. Ficoll density gradient centrifugation was used to isolate peripheral blood mononuclear cells from blood. A note on this clonotype: Its antigen remains undetermined.

Sequencing relied on an Illumina HiSeq 2000. The TCR beta cDNA libraries were made using 5'RACE template switching, a step that added both a universal primer site and unique molecular identifiers. cDNA synthesis was primed from the TCR beta constant segment, followed by two successive PCR amplification steps. For the original study's pipeline: Reads were demultiplexed and grouped by UMI with MIGEC, and clonotypes were assembled and quantified with MiTCR. To exclude erroneous sequences, only TCR cDNA sequences supported by at least two reads were retained. Downstream repertoire analysis used the tcR package, and clonotypes were matched across fractions by CDR3 nucleotide sequence plus V segment. VDJmatch was used to annotate antigen specificity against VDJdb, with one amino acid substitution in CDR3 allowed. After reprocessing by TCRdb, each CDR3 protein sequence is one entry, and no DNA is given. TCRdb's processing, not the study's, gives the V and J calls here. This sample's table carries about 440,000 distinct CDR3 sequences. The ten largest clones add up to 7.3% of the sample.

The research as a whole found: Those dominant clonotypes were again the most abundant among CD3+CD56-NKG2C+ cells in a handful of donors, at roughly 25-60.1%. In several donors, the dominant CD3+CD56+NKG2C+ clonotypes ranked among the top 10 CD8+ clonotypes, making up roughly 1.0-7.0% of CD8+ T cells. It remained unclear whether the expanded NKG2C-expressing T cell clones were specific for HCMV antigens.

Sequenced sample: blood T cells: a sorted CD56 or NKG2C T cell subset, CD4+ or CD8+ T cells, or bulk PBMC T cells (not recorded which). The TCR originated in a woman aged 18 to 75 in good health. The V and J genes are TRBV25-1 and TRBJ1-2. The CDR3 sequence is CASSDSRGSAYGYTF.